Described below is a single T cell receptor (beta chain) sequence and its context. Its antigen is unknown. As for treatment: oral pan-JAK inhibitor, 5-10 mg twice daily. This record comes from a study of CD8+ T cells in alopecia areata. Turning to the study itself: Treated individuals took tofacitinib by mouth, 5 to 10 mg twice daily. The tofacitinib course ran for 6 to 18 months and was followed by 6 months off drug.

The V and J ends lost 1 base and 4 bases respectively, with 3 bases between them. The CDR3 has 12 residues. Germline V gene sequence: CDR1 SGHDT, CDR2 YYEEEE. Broader study findings: Higher clonality and more expanded CD8+ clones appeared in lesional than normal scalp. Scalp and blood retained many expanded lesional clones during tofacitinib.

cDNA reverse transcribed from extracted RNA served as the sequencing template. Repertoires were generated with immunoSEQ multiplex PCR, while TCRdb's copy carries only in-frame clones and drops some. The sample has fewer than 110,000 clones; approximately 63% are singletons. Sequencing used CD8+ T cells sorted from blood, obtained between weeks 55 and 65, from a patient treated with tofacitinib. This TCR derives from a human donor with alopecia areata. This chain connects TRBV5-6 to TRBJ2-1; D call uncertain. The CDR3: CASSLLYNEQFF. CDR3 sequence (DNA): TGTGCCAGCAGCTTGTTATACAATGAGCAGTTCTTC.